The 22 T cell receptor beta chains reported below all come from one sample, sequenced in a study of blood T cell repertoires in COVID-19. Assay used: immunoSEQ multiplex PCR; TCRdb lists only in-frame clones, some missing. The top ten clones hold 44% of a sample with about 35,000 clones, more than 80% of them seen once. Sequenced sample: peripheral blood. The receptors stem from a man aged 60-69 years with active or convalescent COVID-19.

The V and J genes are TRBV7-8 and TRBJ1-1; 11 positions agree with TRBD1. CDR3 length equals 16 residues. The trim removed 5 bases at V and 5 bases at J, leaving 10 bases unmatched. The germline V gene encodes CDR1 SGHVS and CDR2 FQNEAQ. The CDR3: CASSISSGTGGTEAFF. In nucleotides, the CDR3 is TGTGCCAGCAGCATTTCCTCCGGGACAGGGGGAACTGAAGCTTTCTTT. Together with reference TRBV7-8 and TRBJ1-1, the CDR3 gives the full variable domain: GAGVSQSPRYKVAKRGQDVALRCDPISGHVSLFWYQQALGQGPEFLTYFQNEAQLDKSGLPSDRFFAERPEGSVSTLKIQRTQQEDSAVYLCASSISSGTGGTEAFFGQGTRLTVV.

This clone has more than one count but fewer than ten. This chain uses TRBV5-8 with TRBJ1-2; D uncertain. Between the trimmed V and J ends, which lost 4 bases and 4 bases, there was a span of 14 bases. The CDR3 runs 14 residues. Germline assignment: CDR1 SGHTS and CDR2 YDEGEE. For the CDR3, the DNA is TGTGCCAGCAGCATTCTCGGCACGGGCTATGGCTACACCTTC. Protein sequence: CASSILGTGYGYTF.

V gene TRBV2 combines with J gene TRBJ2-7; the D gene is possibly TRBD2 (7 bases). The V end lost 0 bases, the J end lost 0 bases, and 15 bases lay between the germline ends. The CDR3 runs to 17 residues. CDR1 is SNHLY and CDR2 is FYNNEI in the germline V gene. Here the CDR3 DNA reads TGTGCCAGCAGTGAAGCCCTCCGGGGGGCCGCCTCCTACGAGCAGTACGTC. Protein product: CASSEALRGAASYEQYV.

The V call is TRBV7-9, the J call TRBJ2-5; 8 bases agree with TRBD2. The CDR3 has 15 amino acids. Germline V CDR1 and CDR2: SEHNR, FQNEAQ (reference sequence). The junction had 4 bases not matched to a gene; V was cut back by 3 bases and J by 1 base. This chain's CDR3 is CASSFRGLGQETQYF. In DNA, the CDR3 is TGTGCCAGCAGCTTCCGGGGACTAGGCCAAGAGACCCAGTACTTC.

This chain links TRBV11-2 with TRBJ1-1, with D hard to call. CDR1 SGHAT and CDR2 FQNNGV come from the germline V gene. The CDR3 runs 14 residues. Trimming left V 4 bases short and J 1 base short, with 10 bases between. CDR3 nucleotide sequence: TGTGCCAGCAGCTCGTTTGGGAGGAACACTGAAGCTTTCTTT. Protein product: CASSSFGRNTEAFF. Supplemented by reference TRBV11-2 and TRBJ1-1, the full variable domain reads EAGVAQSPRYKIIEKRQSVAFWCNPISGHATLYWYQQILGQGPKLLIQFQNNGVVDDSQLPKDRFSAERLKGVDSTLKIQPAKLEDSAVYLCASSSFGRNTEAFFGQGTRLTVV.

The chain recombines TRBV11-2 with TRBJ2-7; 7 bases align to TRBD1. V was clipped by 3 bases and J by 1 base; unmatched bases: 3. Germline CDR1 is SGHAT and CDR2 is FQNNGV. CDR3 length equals 14 residues. CDR3 nucleotides: TGTGCCAGCAGCTTCCAGACAGGGTCCTACGAGCAGTACGTC. It codes for CASSFQTGSYEQYV.

This clone was picked up one time. The CDR3 region is CSASESQGATQPQHF. CDR3 coding DNA: TGCAGTGCTAGTGAATCACAGGGGGCAACTCAGCCCCAGCATTTT. The chain combines TRBV20-1 with TRBJ1-5; 9 bases fit TRBD1. With V trimmed by 3 bases and J by 6 bases, 9 bases remained unmatched. The CDR3 has 15 residues. Germline lookup yields CDR1 DFQATT and CDR2 SNEGSKA (reference sequence).

This clone was observed a single time. The J gene is TRBJ1-1, the V gene TRBV29-1; 8 positions match TRBD1. V lost 8 bases and J lost 6; bases outside the gene matches: 14. Germline loops: CDR1 SQVTM, CDR2 ANQGSEA. The CDR3 is made up of 14 amino acids. This CDR3 reads CSTTPTGALAEAFF. The CDR3 region has the DNA TGCAGCACAACCCCGACAGGGGCTCTCGCTGAAGCTTTCTTT.

This clone occurred once. CDR3 nucleotide sequence: TGTGCCACTTCAAACAGGAATCAGCCCCAGCATTTT. Its translation is CATSNRNQPQHF. This sequence joins TRBV15 and TRBJ1-5; the D gene is possibly TRBD1 (5 bases). V lost 9 bases and J lost 4, with 10 bases in between. Per the germline V gene, CDR1 is LNHNV and CDR2 is YYDKDF (reference sequence). The CDR3 totals 12 residues.

The chain has TRBV28 and TRBJ1-1, with D possibly matching TRBD1 (5 bases). Trimming removed 3 bases at V and 6 bases at J, with 11 bases between. CDR1 is MDHEN and CDR2 is SYDVKM in the germline V gene. The CDR3 has 13 amino acids. CDR3 DNA sequence: TGTGCCAGCAGTTTGAACGGGGGGTCTGAAGCTTTCTTT. Amino acids: CASSLNGGSEAFF.

This chain links TRBV6-5 with TRBJ2-7; weak D call: TRBD1 (5 bases). With 0 bases removed from V and 0 bases from J, the gap between germline ends came to 12 bases. Germline lookup yields CDR1 MNHEY and CDR2 SVGAGI. The CDR3 covers 16 residues. CDR3 DNA sequence: TGTGCCAGCAGTTACTCGATGCAGGGCTTCTCCTACGAGCAGTACGTC. This translates into CASSYSMQGFSYEQYV.

The V and J genes are TRBV30 and TRBJ2-5; 15 bases match TRBD2. The CDR3 extends over 18 amino acids. V was clipped by 0 bases and J by 5 bases; unmatched bases: 10. Germline CDR1 is GTSNPN and CDR2 is SVGIG (reference sequence). For the CDR3, the DNA is TGTGCCTGGAGTGTACGGACTAGCGGGAGGGCTCCCCACGAGACCCAGTACTTC. Residues: CAWSVRTSGRAPHETQYF.

The chain employs TRBV19 and TRBJ1-1; perhaps TRBD1 as D (6 bases). Trimming took 1 base from V and 1 from J, leaving 19 bases between them. Germline loops: CDR1 LNHDA, CDR2 SQIVND (reference sequence). The length of the CDR3 is 18 residues. This CDR3 is CASSIARGQGLANTEAFF. The CDR3 DNA is TGTGCCAGTAGTATAGCCAGGGGCCAGGGGCTGGCGAACACTGAAGCTTTCTTT.

The CDR3 here is CASSPQGQGLSGEQFF. Here the CDR3 DNA reads TGTGCCAGCAGCCCGCAGGGACAGGGGTTATCGGGTGAGCAGTTCTTC. The chain carries TRBV7-2 and TRBJ2-1; 10 bases agree with TRBD1. Germline V gene sequence: CDR1 SGHTA, CDR2 FQGNSA. The CDR3 consists of 16 residues. V gave up 5 bases and J gave up 9 bases; unmatched junction bases: 13.

This chain uses TRBV7-8 with TRBJ2-7, with D possibly being TRBD2 (5 bases). Germline CDR1 reads SGHVS; CDR2 reads FQNEAQ. The CDR3 loop spans 14 amino acids. The V end was cut by 3 bases, the J end by 4 bases, with 13 bases between. The CDR3 is CASSLGLRAYEQYV. In DNA form, the CDR3 reads TGTGCCAGCAGCTTGGGCCTGCGGGCGTACGAGCAGTACGTC.

The rearrangement joins TRBV19 to TRBJ1-1; D remains unclear. Between the trimmed V and J ends, which lost 3 bases and 4 bases, there was a span of 18 bases. The CDR3 extends over 16 amino acids. The germline CDR1 and CDR2 sequences are LNHDA and SQIVND (reference sequence). Here the CDR3 DNA reads TGTGCCAGTAGTATTCCCGGTTGGGAGGGAGGCACTGAAGCTTTCTTT. This translates into CASSIPGWEGGTEAFF.

The DNA of the CDR3 is TGTGCCATCAGTGATTACGGCGGGCCGAAAGACAATGAGCAGTTCTTC. Protein: CAISDYGGPKDNEQFF. The chain has TRBV10-3 and TRBJ2-1; a weak D match, TRBD2 (5 bases). The CDR3 runs to 16 residues. CDR1 and CDR2 (germline): ENHRY, SYGVKD. V gave up 3 bases and J gave up 5 bases, with 17 bases separating them.

The genes are TRBV2 and TRBJ2-5; the match to TRBD1 covers 7 bases. This CDR3 is 14 amino acids long. The V segment lost 6 bases and the J segment 1 base; nucleotides outside the gene matches: 5. Looked up from germline, CDR1 is SNHLY and CDR2 is FYNNEI. CDR3 sequence reads: CASSRDRIQETQYF. The CDR3 nucleotides are TGTGCCAGCAGCCGGGACAGAATCCAAGAGACCCAGTACTTC.

This chain connects TRBV19 to TRBJ1-5; 10 bases line up with TRBD1. Germline values: CDR1 LNHDA, CDR2 SQIVND (reference sequence). The CDR3 spans 14 residues. Trimming took 6 bases from V and 8 from J; bases not matched to a gene: 7. CDR3 sequence reads: CASRDGQGGKPQHF. The CDR3, as DNA: TGTGCCAGTAGGGATGGACAGGGGGGAAAGCCCCAGCATTTT. The full variable domain, completed using reference TRBV19 and TRBJ1-5, is DGGITQSPKYLFRKEGQNVTLSCEQNLNHDAMYWYRQDPGQGLRLIYYSQIVNDFQKGDIAEGYSVSREKKESFPLTVTSAQKNPTAFYLCASRDGQGGKPQHFGDGTRLSIL.

The chain employs TRBV27 and TRBJ1-3; no firm D call. V was shortened by 5 bases and J by 2 bases, with 13 bases between the two germline ends. CDR3 size: 15 residues. CDR1 and CDR2 (germline): MNHEY, SMNVEV (reference sequence). CDR3 DNA sequence: TGTGCCAGCAGTCCAACGTGGCCTCCTGGAAACACCATATATTTT. Translated: CASSPTWPPGNTIYF.

The chain couples TRBV5-1 to TRBJ2-2, with D possibly matching TRBD1 (6 bases). The CDR3 spans 16 residues. V was trimmed by 4 bases and J by 1 base, leaving 14 bases between them. Germline values: CDR1 SGHRS, CDR2 YFSETQ. CDR3 in amino acids: CASSRLGTRNTGELFF. The CDR3 DNA reads as TGCGCCAGCAGCCGGTTAGGGACAAGGAACACCGGGGAGCTGTTTTTT.

The chain couples TRBV9 to TRBJ1-1; D gene ambiguous. The V end was cut by 4 bases, the J end by 5 bases, with 18 bases between. Germline-derived CDR1 and CDR2 are SGDLS and YYNGEE. The CDR3 extends over 15 amino acids. The CDR3 bases are TGTGCCAGCAGCCTTTCGGGAGCAATAGGAACTGAAGCTTTCTTT. Its translation: CASSLSGAIGTEAFF.